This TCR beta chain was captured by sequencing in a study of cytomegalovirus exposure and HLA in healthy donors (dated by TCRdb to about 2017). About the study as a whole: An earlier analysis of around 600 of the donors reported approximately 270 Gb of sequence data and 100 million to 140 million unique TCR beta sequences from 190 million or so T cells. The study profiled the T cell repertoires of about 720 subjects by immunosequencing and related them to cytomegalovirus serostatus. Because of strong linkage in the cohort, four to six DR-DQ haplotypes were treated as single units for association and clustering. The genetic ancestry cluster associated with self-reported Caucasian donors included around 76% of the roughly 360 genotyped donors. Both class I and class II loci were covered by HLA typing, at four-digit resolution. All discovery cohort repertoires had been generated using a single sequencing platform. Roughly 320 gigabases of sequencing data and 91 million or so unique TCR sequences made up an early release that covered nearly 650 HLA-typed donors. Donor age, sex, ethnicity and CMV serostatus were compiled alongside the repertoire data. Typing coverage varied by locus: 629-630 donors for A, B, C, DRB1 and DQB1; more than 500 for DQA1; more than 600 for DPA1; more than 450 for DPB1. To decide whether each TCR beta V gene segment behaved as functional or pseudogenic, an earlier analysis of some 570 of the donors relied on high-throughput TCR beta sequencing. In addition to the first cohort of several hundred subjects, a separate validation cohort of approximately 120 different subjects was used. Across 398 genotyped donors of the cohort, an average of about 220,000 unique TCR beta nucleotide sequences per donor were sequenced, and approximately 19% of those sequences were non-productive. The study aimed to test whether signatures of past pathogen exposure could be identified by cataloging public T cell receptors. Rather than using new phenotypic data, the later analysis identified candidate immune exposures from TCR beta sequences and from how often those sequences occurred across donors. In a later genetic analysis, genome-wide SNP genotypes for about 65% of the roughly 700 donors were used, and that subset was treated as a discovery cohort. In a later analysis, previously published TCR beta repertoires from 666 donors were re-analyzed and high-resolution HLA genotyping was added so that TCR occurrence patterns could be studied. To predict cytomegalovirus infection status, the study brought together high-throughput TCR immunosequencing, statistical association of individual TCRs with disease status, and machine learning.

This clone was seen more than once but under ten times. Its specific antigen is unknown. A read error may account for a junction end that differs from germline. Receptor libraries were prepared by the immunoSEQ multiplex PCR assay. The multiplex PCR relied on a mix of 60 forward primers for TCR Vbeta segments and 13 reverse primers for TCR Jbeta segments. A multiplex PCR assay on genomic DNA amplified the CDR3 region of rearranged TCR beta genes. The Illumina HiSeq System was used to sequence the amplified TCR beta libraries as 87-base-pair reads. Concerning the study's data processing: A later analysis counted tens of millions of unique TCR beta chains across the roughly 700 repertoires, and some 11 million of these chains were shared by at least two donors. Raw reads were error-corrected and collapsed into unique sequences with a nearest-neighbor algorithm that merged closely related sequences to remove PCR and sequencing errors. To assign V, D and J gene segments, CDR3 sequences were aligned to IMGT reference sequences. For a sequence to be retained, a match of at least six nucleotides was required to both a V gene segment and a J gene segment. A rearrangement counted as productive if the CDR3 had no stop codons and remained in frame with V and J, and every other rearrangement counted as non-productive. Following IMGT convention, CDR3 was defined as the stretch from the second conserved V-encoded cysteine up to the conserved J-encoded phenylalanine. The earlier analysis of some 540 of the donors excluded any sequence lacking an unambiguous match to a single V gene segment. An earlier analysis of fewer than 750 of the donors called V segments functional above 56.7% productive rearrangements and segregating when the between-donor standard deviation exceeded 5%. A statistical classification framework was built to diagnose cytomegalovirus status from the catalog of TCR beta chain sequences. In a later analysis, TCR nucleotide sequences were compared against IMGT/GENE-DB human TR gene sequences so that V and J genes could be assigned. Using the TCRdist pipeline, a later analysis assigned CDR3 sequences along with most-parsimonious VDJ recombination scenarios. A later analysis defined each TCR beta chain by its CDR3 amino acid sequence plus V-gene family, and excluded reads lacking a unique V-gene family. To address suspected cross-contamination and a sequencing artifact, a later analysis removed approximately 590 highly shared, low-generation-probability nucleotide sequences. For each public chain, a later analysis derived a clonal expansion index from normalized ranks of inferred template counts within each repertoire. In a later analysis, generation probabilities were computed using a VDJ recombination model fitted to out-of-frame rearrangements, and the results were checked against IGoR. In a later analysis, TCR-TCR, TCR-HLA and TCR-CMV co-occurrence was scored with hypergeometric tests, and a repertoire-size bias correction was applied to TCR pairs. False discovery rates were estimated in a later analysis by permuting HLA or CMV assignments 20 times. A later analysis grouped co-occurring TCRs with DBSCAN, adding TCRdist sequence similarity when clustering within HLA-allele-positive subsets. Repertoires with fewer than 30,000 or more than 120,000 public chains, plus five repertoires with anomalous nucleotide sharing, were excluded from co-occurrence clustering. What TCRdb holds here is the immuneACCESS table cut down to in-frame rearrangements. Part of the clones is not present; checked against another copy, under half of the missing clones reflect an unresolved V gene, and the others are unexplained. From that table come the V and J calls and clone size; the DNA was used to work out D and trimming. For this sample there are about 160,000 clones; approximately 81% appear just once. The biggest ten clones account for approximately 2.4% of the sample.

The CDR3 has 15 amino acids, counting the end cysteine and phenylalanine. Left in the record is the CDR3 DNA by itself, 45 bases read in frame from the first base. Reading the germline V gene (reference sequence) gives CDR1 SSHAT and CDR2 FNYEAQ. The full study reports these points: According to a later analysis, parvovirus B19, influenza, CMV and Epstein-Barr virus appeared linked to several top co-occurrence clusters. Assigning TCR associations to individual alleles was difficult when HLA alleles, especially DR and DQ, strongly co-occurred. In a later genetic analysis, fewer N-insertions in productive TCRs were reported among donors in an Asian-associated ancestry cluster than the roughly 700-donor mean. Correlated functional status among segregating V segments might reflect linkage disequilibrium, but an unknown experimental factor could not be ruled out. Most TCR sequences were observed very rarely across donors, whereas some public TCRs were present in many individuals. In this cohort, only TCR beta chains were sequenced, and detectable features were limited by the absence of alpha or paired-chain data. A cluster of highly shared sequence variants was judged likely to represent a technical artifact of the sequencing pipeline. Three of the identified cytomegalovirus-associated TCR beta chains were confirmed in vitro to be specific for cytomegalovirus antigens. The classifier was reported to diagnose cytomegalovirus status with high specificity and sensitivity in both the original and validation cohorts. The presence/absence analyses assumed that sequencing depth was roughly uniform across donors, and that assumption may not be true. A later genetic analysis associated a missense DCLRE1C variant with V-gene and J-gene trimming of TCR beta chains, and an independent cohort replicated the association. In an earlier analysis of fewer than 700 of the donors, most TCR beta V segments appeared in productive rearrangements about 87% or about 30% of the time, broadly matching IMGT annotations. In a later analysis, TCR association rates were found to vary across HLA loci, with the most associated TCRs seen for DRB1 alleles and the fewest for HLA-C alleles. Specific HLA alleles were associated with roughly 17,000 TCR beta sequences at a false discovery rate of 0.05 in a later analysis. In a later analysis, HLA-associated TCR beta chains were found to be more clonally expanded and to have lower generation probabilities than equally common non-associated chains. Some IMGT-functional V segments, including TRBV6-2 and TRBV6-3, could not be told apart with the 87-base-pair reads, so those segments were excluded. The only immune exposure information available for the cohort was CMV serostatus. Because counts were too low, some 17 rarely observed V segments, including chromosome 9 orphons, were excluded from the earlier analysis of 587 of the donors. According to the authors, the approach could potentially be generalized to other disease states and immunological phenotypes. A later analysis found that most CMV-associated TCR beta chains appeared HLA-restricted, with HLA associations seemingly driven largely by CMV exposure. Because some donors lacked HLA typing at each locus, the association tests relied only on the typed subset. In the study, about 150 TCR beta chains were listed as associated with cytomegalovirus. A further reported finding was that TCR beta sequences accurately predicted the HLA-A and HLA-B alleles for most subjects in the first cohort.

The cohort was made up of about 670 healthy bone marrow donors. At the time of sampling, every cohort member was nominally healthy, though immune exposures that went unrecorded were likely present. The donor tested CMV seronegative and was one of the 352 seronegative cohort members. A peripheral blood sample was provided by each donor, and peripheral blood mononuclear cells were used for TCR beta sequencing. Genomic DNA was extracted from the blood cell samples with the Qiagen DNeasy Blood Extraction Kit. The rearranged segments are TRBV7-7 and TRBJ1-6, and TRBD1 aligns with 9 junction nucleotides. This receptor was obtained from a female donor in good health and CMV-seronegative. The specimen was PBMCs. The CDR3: CASSLSDRGNSPLHF. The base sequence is TGTGCTAGCAGCTTATCGGACAGGGGTAATTCACCCCTCCACTTT. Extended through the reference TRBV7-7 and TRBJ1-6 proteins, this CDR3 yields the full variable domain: GAGVSQSPRYKVTKRGQDVTLRCDPISSHATLYWYQQALGQGPEFLTYFNYEAQPDKSGLPSDRFSAERPEGSISTLTIQRTEQRDSAMYRCASSLSDRGNSPLHFGNGTRLTVT.